Each of the 5 T cell receptor beta chains below was sequenced from the same sample in a study of T cells in Graves' hyperthyroidism and ophthalmopathy. Amplification targeted TCR beta CDR3 regions from RNA transcripts. First-round RT-PCR of the TCR CDR3 relied on the HTBI primer set. One entry per CDR3 protein, called by TCRdb with MiXCR from the multiplex PCR reads. The profile shows hundreds of thousands of distinct CDR3 sequences, around a quarter of them singletons. The sample consisted of blood. All receptors derive from a woman aged 25 to 39 with Graves' ophthalmopathy.

This clonotype appeared a few times. The rearrangement uses TRBV12-3 or TRBV12-4 and TRBJ1-1; the match to TRBD1 covers 7 bases. The CDR3 runs 14 residues. The V segment lost 5 bases and the J segment 3 bases; nucleotides outside the gene matches: 6. CDR3 loop: CASSPTGYYTEAFF. Here the CDR3 DNA reads TGTGCCAGCAGTCCGACAGGGTATTACACTGAAGCTTTCTTT.

This clonotype was counted ten times or more. The chain recombines TRBV19 with TRBJ1-2; perhaps TRBD1 as D (6 bases). This CDR3 spans 14 amino acids. Germline loops: CDR1 LNHDA, CDR2 SQIVND (reference sequence). Trimming took off 9 bases at V and 0 bases at J, with 14 bases between the two ends. The CDR3 loop reads CASSRDTSNYGYTF. In DNA, the CDR3 is TGTGCCAGCTCCCGGGACACTTCTAACTATGGCTACACCTTC.

This clonotype was seen repeatedly, ten times or more. The rearrangement joins TRBV6-2 or TRBV6-3 to TRBJ1-5; D gene unclear. The CDR3 extends over 14 amino acids. Trimming shortened V by 2 bases and J by 0 bases, and 5 bases separated the two germline ends. From germline, CDR1 is MNHEY and CDR2 SVGEGT. CDR3 bases: TGTGCCAGCAGTTACCCATCTAGCAATCAGCCCCAGCATTTT. Protein product: CASSYPSSNQPQHF.

V usage is TRBV12-3 or TRBV12-4 and J usage is TRBJ2-7; 7 nucleotides agree with TRBD2. V shed 7 bases, J shed 2 bases, and the junction held 17 bases outside the gene matches. This CDR3 has 17 residues. The CDR3 protein is CASTKVDLPSGPYEQYF. The CDR3 nucleotides are TGTGCCAGCACCAAAGTGGACCTACCTAGCGGTCCCTACGAGCAGTACTTC.

The table lists this clonotype with a few counts. The CDR3 DNA is TGTGCCAGCAGTTCGGAGGGCTTAGGGGGAAACACCATATATTTT. The encoded protein is CASSSEGLGGNTIYF. The genes are TRBV6-5 and TRBJ1-3; the D is unclear. This CDR3 contains 15 residues. Trimming pared 4 bases from V and 4 bases from J, leaving 14 bases between. Germline lookup yields CDR1 MNHEY and CDR2 SVGAGI.